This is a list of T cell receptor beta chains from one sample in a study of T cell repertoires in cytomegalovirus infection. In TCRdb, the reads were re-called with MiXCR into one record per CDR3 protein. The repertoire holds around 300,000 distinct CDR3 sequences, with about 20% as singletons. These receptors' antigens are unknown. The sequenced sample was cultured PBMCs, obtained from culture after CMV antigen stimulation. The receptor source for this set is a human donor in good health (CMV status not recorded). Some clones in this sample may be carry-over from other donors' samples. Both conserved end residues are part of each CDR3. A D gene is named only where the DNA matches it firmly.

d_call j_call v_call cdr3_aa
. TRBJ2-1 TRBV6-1 CASSEVGQYNEQFF
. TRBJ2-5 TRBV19 CASSTLIGLTEETQYF
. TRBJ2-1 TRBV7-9 CASSLEREQFF
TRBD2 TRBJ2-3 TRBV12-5 CASGLDLADTDTQYF
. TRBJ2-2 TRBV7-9 CASSFGVATGELFF
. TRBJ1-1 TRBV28 CASTIRGGAEAFF
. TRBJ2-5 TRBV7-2 CASSSLAVQETQYF
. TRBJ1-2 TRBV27 CASRKRQSNYGYTF
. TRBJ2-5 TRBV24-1 CATSDYREEETQYF
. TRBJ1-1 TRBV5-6 CASSLAGRAVGNTEAFF
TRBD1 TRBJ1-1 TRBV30 CAWSPGQGEAFF
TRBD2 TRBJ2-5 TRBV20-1 CSAERLAGGGTQYF
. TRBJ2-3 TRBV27 CAIRGDTDTQYF
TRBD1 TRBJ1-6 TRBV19 CASTRGQNNSPLHF
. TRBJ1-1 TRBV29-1 CSVGAGGLNTEAFF
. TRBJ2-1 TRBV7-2 CASSLGGVLRNEQFF
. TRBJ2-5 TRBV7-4 CASSGKGDYQETQYF
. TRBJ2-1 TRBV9 CASSGHQGSINELFF
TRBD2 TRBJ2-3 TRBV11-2 CASSSPWGLAGGTDTQYF
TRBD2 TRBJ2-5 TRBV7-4 CASSPPTGTSGVLETQYF
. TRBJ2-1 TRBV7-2 CASSLAEGPNEQFF
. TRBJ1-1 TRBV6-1 CASSEQGQNTEAFF
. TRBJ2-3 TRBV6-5 CASSYSANTDTQYF
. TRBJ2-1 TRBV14 CASSQFLGDEQFF
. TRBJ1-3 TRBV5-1 CASRFDLHSGNTIYF
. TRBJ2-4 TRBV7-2 CASSLAGAKNIQYF
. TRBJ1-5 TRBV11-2 CASSSTNSNQPQHF
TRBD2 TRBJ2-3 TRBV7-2 CASSLTSGMGTDTQYF